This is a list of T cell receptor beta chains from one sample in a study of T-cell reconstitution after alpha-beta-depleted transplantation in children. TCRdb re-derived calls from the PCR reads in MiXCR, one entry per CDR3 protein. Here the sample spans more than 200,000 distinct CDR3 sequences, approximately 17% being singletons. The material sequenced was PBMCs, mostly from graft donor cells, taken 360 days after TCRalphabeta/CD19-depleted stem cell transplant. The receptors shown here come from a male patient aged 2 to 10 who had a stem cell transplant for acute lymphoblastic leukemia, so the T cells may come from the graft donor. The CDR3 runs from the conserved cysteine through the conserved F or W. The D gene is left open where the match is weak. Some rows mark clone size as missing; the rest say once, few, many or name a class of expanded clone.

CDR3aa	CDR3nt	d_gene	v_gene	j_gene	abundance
CAIRGLGNQPQHF	TGTGCCATCAGGGGTTTGGGCAATCAGCCCCAGCATTTT	NA	TRBV10-3	TRBJ1-5	NA
CASCRGSNTGELFF	TGTGCCAGCTGCCGGGGTTCGAACACCGGGGAGCTGTTTTTT	NA	TRBV6-2/TRBV6-3	TRBJ2-2	NA
CASSPISQPNSNQPQHF	TGCGCCAGCAGCCCAATAAGTCAGCCGAATAGCAATCAGCCCCAGCATTTT	NA	TRBV4-1	TRBJ1-5	NA
CSARTVLAGSTDTQYF	TGCAGTGCTAGGACAGTACTAGCGGGCAGCACAGATACGCAGTATTTT	TRBD2	TRBV20-1	TRBJ2-3	NA
CSVEALGPNYGYTF	TGCAGCGTTGAAGCTTTGGGACCTAACTATGGCTACACCTTC	NA	TRBV29-1	TRBJ1-2	NA
CASSFPGHSYYEQYF	TGTGCCAGCAGTTTTCCGGGACATAGCTACTACGAGCAGTACTTC	NA	TRBV11-2	TRBJ2-7	many
CASTRGREAFF	TGTGCCAGCACGAGAGGCCGAGAAGCTTTCTTT	NA	TRBV6-5	TRBJ1-1	NA
CASSYVFRGRNTEAFF	TGTGCCAGCAGTTACGTCTTCAGGGGGCGGAACACTGAAGCTTTCTTT	TRBD1	TRBV6-2/TRBV6-3	TRBJ1-1	few
CASSPPGDGPSGGEQFF	TGTGCCAGCTCACCGCCCGGGGACGGACCCTCCGGGGGTGAGCAGTTCTTC	NA	TRBV18	TRBJ2-1	few
CASSLNAYEQYF	TGTGCCAGCAGCTTAAATGCCTACGAGCAGTACTTC	NA	TRBV7-8	TRBJ2-7	few
CASSLGTSGDEQFF	TGCGCCAGCAGCTTGGGAACTAGCGGGGATGAGCAGTTCTTC	TRBD2	TRBV5-1	TRBJ2-1	many
CASSQVPEGQGVEQETQYF	TGTGCCAGCAGCCAGGTTCCCGAGGGACAGGGGGTGGAACAAGAGACCCAGTACTTC	TRBD1	TRBV3-1	TRBJ2-5	NA
CASSLTGGGQPQHF	TGTGCCAGCAGCCTTACAGGGGGCGGTCAGCCCCAGCATTTT	TRBD1	TRBV7-9	TRBJ1-5	few
CASSPGGPSSYNEQFF	TGTGCCAGCTCACCGGGAGGACCAAGCTCCTACAATGAGCAGTTCTTC	NA	TRBV18	TRBJ2-1	NA
CASSVAGLVYNEQFF	TGTGCCAGCAGCGTAGCGGGACTAGTGTACAATGAGCAGTTCTTC	TRBD2	TRBV9	TRBJ2-1	few
CASSESGRPTGELFF	TGTGCCAGCAGCGAAAGCGGGAGGCCTACCGGGGAGCTGTTTTTT	TRBD2	TRBV5-4	TRBJ2-2	NA
CAISVNRGSTGELFF	TGTGCCATCAGTGTAAACAGGGGAAGCACCGGGGAGCTGTTTTTT	TRBD1	TRBV10-3	TRBJ2-2	NA
CASSTAGTGLFF	TGTGCCAGCAGCACAGCCGGGACCGGACTGTTTTTT	NA	TRBV7-2	TRBJ1-4	few
CASKLQGAEDNEQFF	TGTGCCAGCAAGCTACAGGGGGCTGAAGACAATGAGCAGTTCTTC	TRBD1	TRBV25-1	TRBJ2-1	NA
CASSQLIPSDRMGTEAFF	TGTGCCAGCAGCCAATTAATACCCTCAGACAGGATGGGGACTGAAGCTTTCTTT	NA	TRBV16	TRBJ1-1	NA
CASSPRDSPTEAFF	TGTGCCAGCAGCCCCCGGGACAGCCCCACTGAAGCTTTCTTT	TRBD1	TRBV14	TRBJ1-1	NA
CASSWGRTNTEAFF	TGCGCCAGCAGCTGGGGACGGACGAACACTGAAGCTTTCTTT	NA	TRBV5-1	TRBJ1-1	few
CSAAPWTSREQETQYF	TGCAGTGCGGCGCCCTGGACTAGTCGGGAACAAGAGACCCAGTACTTC	TRBD2	TRBV20-1	TRBJ2-5	NA
CSAFRADTQYF	TGCAGTGCTTTCAGGGCAGATACGCAGTATTTT	NA	TRBV20-1	TRBJ2-3	NA
CASSPDWVAGVNEQFF	TGTGCCAGCAGCCCAGACTGGGTAGCGGGGGTCAATGAGCAGTTCTTC	TRBD2	TRBV7-9	TRBJ2-1	few
CSVVVAGVLADTQYF	TGCAGCGTTGTGGTGGCAGGGGTGTTGGCAGATACGCAGTATTTT	NA	TRBV29-1	TRBJ2-3	few
CASSPPRGRGMHGELFF	TGTGCCAGCAGCCCCCCCCGGGGGCGGGGGATGCACGGGGAGCTGTTTTTT	NA	TRBV3-1	TRBJ2-2	NA
CASSWRGLAGVTDTQYF	TGCGCCAGCAGCTGGCGGGGGCTAGCGGGGGTCACAGATACGCAGTATTTT	TRBD2	TRBV5-1	TRBJ2-3	NA
CASSFAEKLFF	TGTGCCAGCAGTTTTGCCGAAAAACTGTTTTTT	NA	TRBV12-3/TRBV12-4	TRBJ1-4	NA
CSSELARKGVKGNTIYF	TGCAGCTCAGAACTGGCTAGGAAAGGGGTGAAGGGAAACACCATATATTTT	NA	TRBV29-1	TRBJ1-3	few
CASSPDRGRTGELFF	TGTGCCAGCAGCCCCGACAGGGGTAGGACCGGGGAGCTGTTTTTT	TRBD1	TRBV6-2/TRBV6-3	TRBJ2-2	few
CSVARNTEAFF	TGCAGCGTCGCCCGGAACACTGAAGCTTTCTTT	NA	TRBV29-1	TRBJ1-1	few
CASSLLLGTGNTIYF	TGTGCCAGCAGCTTACTGTTGGGTACTGGAAACACCATATATTTT	NA	TRBV11-2	TRBJ1-3	many
CASSYRGGQGIVNTEAFF	TGCGCCAGCTCTTACCGGGGGGGACAGGGGATAGTGAACACTGAAGCTTTCTTT	TRBD1	TRBV5-1	TRBJ1-1	many
CASRLDGTSGFNEQFF	TGTGCCAGCAGACTTGATGGGACTAGCGGGTTCAATGAGCAGTTCTTC	TRBD2	TRBV12-3/TRBV12-4	TRBJ2-1	many
CASSYGIPGKDSNTEAFF	TGTGCCAGCAGCTACGGAATCCCAGGGAAAGACTCAAACACTGAAGCTTTCTTT	NA	TRBV5-5	TRBJ1-1	NA
CASSPTVAGPAETQYF	TGCGCCAGCAGCCCCACTGTCGCGGGGCCGGCAGAGACCCAGTACTTC	NA	TRBV4-3	TRBJ2-5	NA
CASSRDREGDTQYF	TGTGCCAGCAGCCGGGACAGGGAGGGGGATACGCAGTATTTT	TRBD1	TRBV12-3/TRBV12-4	TRBJ2-3	NA
CASSQPTSGQETQYF	TGTGCCAGCAGCCAACCGACTAGCGGACAAGAGACCCAGTACTTC	TRBD2	TRBV4-2	TRBJ2-5	few
CSGYDRGQTDTQYF	TGCAGCGGCTACGACAGGGGGCAAACAGATACGCAGTATTTT	TRBD1	TRBV29-1	TRBJ2-3	NA
CASSLGPRRANGAFF	TGTGCCAGCAGCTTGGGTCCGAGGAGGGCCAATGGGGCTTTCTTT	NA	TRBV11-2	TRBJ1-1	NA
CASSFPPSGDPWTIYEQYF	TGTGCCAGCAGTTTTCCCCCTTCTGGGGACCCCTGGACCATCTACGAGCAGTACTTC	NA	TRBV6-5	TRBJ2-7	few
CASSLDRARYEQYF	TGTGCCAGCAGCTTGGACAGGGCTCGCTACGAGCAGTACTTC	TRBD1	TRBV7-2	TRBJ2-7	NA
CASSNGQGLSTEAFF	TGTGCCAGCAGCAACGGGCAGGGGCTGAGCACTGAAGCTTTCTTT	NA	TRBV13	TRBJ1-1	few
CASSLGRQASNNSPLHF	TGCGCCAGCAGCTTGGGCCGCCAGGCCTCAAATAATTCACCCCTCCACTTT	NA	TRBV5-1	TRBJ1-6	NA
CSARDSGTIQETQYF	TGCAGTGCTAGAGACTCCGGGACTATCCAAGAGACCCAGTACTTC	TRBD2	TRBV20-1	TRBJ2-5	few
CASGSTGWGTDTQYF	TGTGCCAGCGGGTCGACAGGGTGGGGCACAGATACGCAGTATTTT	TRBD1	TRBV6-1	TRBJ2-3	few
CASRPQTPEAFF	TGTGCCAGCAGGCCGCAAACTCCTGAAGCTTTCTTT	NA	TRBV12-3/TRBV12-4	TRBJ1-1	NA
CSAREEGVSPGYTF	TGCAGTGCTAGAGAAGAGGGGGTTTCCCCTGGCTACACCTTC	NA	TRBV20-1	TRBJ1-2	many
CASSDGTYEQYF	TGCGCCAGCAGCGACGGTACCTACGAGCAGTACTTC	NA	TRBV5-1	TRBJ2-7	NA